This TCR beta chain was recorded in a study of T-cell memory formation after mild COVID-19. Study-wide results and caveats: Clones contracting across day 15 to 85 had a balanced CD4/CD8 profile; later expanding clones leaned CD4+. Contracting CD4+ clones were located mainly in CM and EM, and CD8+ clones in EMRA.

A note on this clonotype: Its matching antigen is unknown.

CDR1 and CDR2 from the germline V gene are SNHLY and FYNNEI. The length of the CDR3 is 13 residues. V lost 8 bases and J lost 2, with 12 bases in between. From the 5' RACE reads, TCRdb called clonotypes with MiXCR, one entry per CDR3 protein. Among under 200,000 distinct CDR3 sequences listed, roughly 31% were seen once. What was sequenced was PBMCs or a T cell subset sorted from them (not recorded which). The chain couples TRBV2 to TRBJ1-1; tentative D call: TRBD1 (6 bases). The TCR was taken from an adult woman who had mild COVID-19 (a few samples of this study predate the infection). Cell type and time point are not known. CDR3 loop: CASRTDFNTEAFF. The DNA of the CDR3 is TGTGCCAGCCGGACAGATTTCAACACTGAAGCTTTCTTT.